This T cell receptor beta chain was captured in a study of shared clonotypes between healthy human individuals. Study-level results: In four donors, 4.5% to 5.5% of naive CD4 clonotypes appeared in common.

Turning to this clone: What it binds is unknown.

Study processing details: ImmunoSEQ junction-only sequences lacked quality scores, so their filtering differed. Data came from immunoSEQ multiplex PCR; TCRdb stores just in-frame clones and leaves some out. That table is the source of V, J and clone size, and D and trimming were worked out from the DNA. Of about 2.1 million clones in the sample, 93% were seen once. Germline lookup yields CDR1 GTSNPN and CDR2 SVGIG (reference sequence). Between the trimmed V and J ends, which lost 4 bases and 8 bases, there was a span of 21 bases. The CDR3 spans 15 residues. Naive CD8 populations comprised CD45RO-negative cells positively selected for CCR7, excluding terminally differentiated effector memory CD45RA+ cells.

This TCR derives from a man between 18 and 29 years old in good health. Some clones in this sample may be carry-over from other donors' samples. The sample comprised naive CD8+ T cells from PBMCs. This chain uses TRBV30 with TRBJ2-1; D may be TRBD1 (7 bases). CDR3 amino acids: CAWTLGGGLGDEQFF. The CDR3 DNA reads as TGTGCCTGGACCTTAGGAGGGGGCCTGGGAGATGAGCAGTTCTTC.